Reported below is one TCR beta chain. Its antigen is unidentified. All of the isolated RNA was reverse transcribed, so expressed TCRB transcripts were sequenced. Sequencing used immunoSEQ multiplex PCR; TCRdb keeps in-frame clones, though not all of them. Of about 450,000 clones listed, roughly 11% are singletons. These data are taken from a study of beta chain features in type 1 diabetes. Study details: In age, gender and cell yields, patients were similar to healthy donors. Overall study findings and caveats: A potential influence of HLA type upon TCRB rearrangement remained unresolved herein. Individuals with type 1 diabetes displayed fewer insertions and more deletions at VDJ junctions.

With 6 bases removed from V and 6 bases from J, the gap between germline ends came to 9 bases. The CDR3 is made up of 12 amino acids. The germline V gene encodes CDR1 LGHNT and CDR2 FRNRAP. V usage is TRBV12-5 and J usage is TRBJ1-5, with D tentatively TRBD1 (6 bases). The specimen was naive CD4+ T cells from blood. This TCR came from a woman aged 18-29 years in good health. The CDR3 coding sequence is TGTGCTAGTGGACAGGGAACTCAGCCCCAGCATTTT. Its protein is CASGQGTQPQHF. Filled out from reference TRBV12-5 and TRBJ1-5, the complete variable domain reads DARVTQTPRHKVTEMGQEVTMRCQPILGHNTVFWYRQTMMQGLELLAYFRNRAPLDDSGMPKDRFSAEMPDATLATLKIQPSEPRDSAVYFCASGQGTQPQHFGDGTRLSIL.